The rows below give T cell receptor beta chains drawn from one sample of a study of cytomegalovirus exposure and HLA in healthy donors. TCRdb's copy holds only in-frame clones and misses some; the assay was immunoSEQ multiplex PCR. The sample consists of 95,000 to 150,000 clones, about 75% of them appearing once. Sequences were obtained from PBMCs. The receptor set was obtained from a man in his sixties in good health and CMV-seropositive. The CDR3 runs from the conserved cysteine through the conserved F or W. A D gene is named only where the DNA matches it firmly. The size entry is marked missing in some rows and otherwise reads once, few, many or a size class.

j_call clone_size d_call v_call cdr3_aa cdr3_nt
TRBJ1-3 few TRBD1 TRBV7-9 CASSPPNRGSGNTIYF TGTGCCAGCAGTCCACCTAACAGGGGGTCCGGAAACACCATATATTTT
TRBJ1-6 once - TRBV11-2 CASSRAGNNSPLHF TGTGCCAGCAGCCGGGCGGGAAATAATTCACCCCTCCACTTT
TRBJ2-1 - TRBD1 TRBV30 CAGRTGEINEQFF TGTGCCGGCAGGACAGGGGAGATTAATGAGCAGTTCTTC
TRBJ1-1 once - TRBV5-4 CASSPAAGNMNTEAFF TGTGCCAGCAGCCCCGCGGCGGGAAATATGAACACTGAAGCTTTCTTT
TRBJ2-7 - TRBD1 TRBV5-4 CASSLETGVYEQYF TGTGCCAGCAGCTTAGAGACAGGGGTCTACGAGCAGTACTTC
TRBJ1-5 - - TRBV5-6 CASSLGIQPQHF TGTGCCAGCAGCTTGGGTATCCAGCCCCAGCATTTT
TRBJ1-4 - - TRBV2 CASNPSGGPGEKLFF TGTGCCAGCAATCCCTCGGGGGGGCCTGGTGAAAAACTGTTTTTT
TRBJ2-7 - - TRBV18 CASSPPEGTSGYHEQYF TGTGCCAGCTCACCACCGGAGGGAACTAGTGGCTACCACGAGCAGTACTTC
TRBJ1-1 once - TRBV12-5 CASGPGSGDTEAFF TGTGCTAGTGGTCCCGGGTCGGGTGACACTGAAGCTTTCTTT
TRBJ2-1 - TRBD2 TRBV9 CASSPHSGRADNEQFF TGTGCCAGCAGCCCTCATAGCGGGAGGGCCGACAATGAGCAGTTCTTC
TRBJ2-1 few - TRBV19 CASSFTPSFADYYNEQFF TGTGCCAGTAGTTTCACCCCATCCTTTGCTGACTACTACAATGAGCAGTTCTTC
TRBJ1-2 - - TRBV5-1 CASSFPGDGYTF TGCGCCAGCAGCTTCCCGGGGGATGGCTACACCTTC
TRBJ1-4 - TRBD1 TRBV27 CASSFHGQGDEKLFF TGTGCCAGCAGTTTTCACGGACAGGGCGATGAAAAACTGTTTTTT
TRBJ2-1 - - TRBV7-8 CASSLGGLFPNEQFF TGTGCCAGCAGCTTAGGCGGACTTTTCCCCAATGAGCAGTTCTTC
TRBJ2-1 - - TRBV7-9 CASSPRGGASSYNEQFF TGTGCCAGCAGCCCCCGTGGTGGGGCGAGCTCCTACAATGAGCAGTTCTTC
TRBJ1-2 - - TRBV4-2 CASSQPGTDYGYTF TGTGCCAGCAGCCAACCCGGGACTGACTATGGCTACACCTTC
TRBJ2-7 few - TRBV2 CASSGGGRGYEQYF TGTGCCAGCAGTGGGGGGGGGCGCGGCTACGAGCAGTACTTC
TRBJ2-5 - - TRBV29-1 CSVDPGSMGPGQYF TGCAGCGTTGATCCTGGTAGCATGGGCCCGGGGCAGTACTTC
TRBJ1-2 - - TRBV5-1 CASSFFPGGYTF TGCGCCAGCAGCTTTTTTCCGGGAGGCTACACCTTC
TRBJ1-1 - TRBD1 TRBV27 CASRPDRGNSEAFF TGTGCCAGCAGACCCGACAGGGGGAACTCTGAAGCTTTCTTT
TRBJ1-1 - - TRBV21-1 CASSSPGQGEDTEAFF TGTGCCAGCAGCTCACCGGGACAGGGGGAGGACACTGAAGCTTTCTTT
TRBJ2-7 - - TRBV28 CASRRKILRGSYEQYF TGTGCCAGCAGACGTAAGATCTTAAGGGGCTCCTACGAGCAGTACTTC
TRBJ2-1 - - TRBV21-1 CASSKDGGGNEQFF TGTGCCAGCAGCAAAGACGGGGGAGGGAATGAGCAGTTCTTC
TRBJ2-7 - TRBD2 TRBV5-4 CASSPTSGKEQYF TGTGCCAGCAGCCCGACTAGCGGGAAAGAGCAGTACTTC
TRBJ2-2 - - TRBV5-1 CASSPGTESGELFF TGCGCCAGCAGCCCCGGGACTGAATCCGGGGAGCTGTTTTTT
TRBJ2-7 - TRBD2 TRBV7-6 CASSFLAGGQHYEQYF TGTGCCAGCAGCTTTTTAGCGGGAGGGCAACACTACGAGCAGTACTTC
TRBJ1-1 - - TRBV6-5 CASSSWTAMNTEAFF TGTGCCAGCAGTTCTTGGACAGCCATGAACACTGAAGCTTTCTTT
TRBJ2-5 - TRBD2 TRBV5-1 CASSLVGHTGGETQYF TGCGCCAGCAGCTTGGTGGGTCATACCGGGGGGGAGACCCAGTACTTC
TRBJ1-4 - - TRBV27 CASSPDRRGANEKLFF TGTGCCAGCAGTCCAGACAGGCGTGGAGCTAATGAAAAACTGTTTTTT
TRBJ2-7 - TRBD2 TRBV6-5 CAEMEGTSGSYEQYF TGTGCGGAGATGGAAGGGACTAGCGGCTCCTACGAGCAGTACTTC
TRBJ2-1 - TRBD2 TRBV28 CASSPPLSGSSYNEQFF TGTGCCAGCAGTCCCCCTCTGAGCGGGAGCTCCTACAATGAGCAGTTCTTC
TRBJ1-2 - - TRBV27 CASSVFRGSGIYGYTF TGTGCCAGCAGTGTGTTTAGGGGGTCGGGCATCTATGGCTACACCTTC
TRBJ2-7 - TRBD1 TRBV5-1 CASSWTGGFYEQYF TGCGCCAGCAGCTGGACAGGGGGCTTCTACGAGCAGTACTTC
TRBJ1-5 - - TRBV13 CASSLEGGYSNQPQHF TGTGCCAGCAGCTTGGAAGGGGGTTATAGCAATCAGCCCCAGCATTTT
TRBJ2-7 - - TRBV11-2 CASSLVGQSYEQYF TGTGCCAGCAGCTTAGTTGGACAGTCCTACGAGCAGTACTTC
TRBJ2-7 - TRBD2 TRBV2 CASGEGLAGYSYEQYF TGTGCCAGCGGGGAGGGACTAGCGGGATACTCCTACGAGCAGTACTTC